This TCR beta chain stems from a study of control samples from healthy donors and cancer patients. Libraries were prepared by immunoSEQ multiplex PCR; TCRdb keeps only in-frame clonotypes and omits some of them. The table includes tens of thousands of clones, 84% detected once. As regards this clone: Other DNA sequences in the sample encode the same CDR3.

The trim removed 2 bases at V and 7 bases at J, leaving 6 bases unmatched. Germline CDR1 SGDLS, CDR2 YYNGEE. The CDR3 runs 14 residues. The chain recombines TRBV9 with TRBJ2-1, with 7 bases aligning to TRBD2. The clonotype comes from a man between 65 and 85 years old with lung cancer. Specimen: PBMCs. The CDR3 sequence is CASSVGGVWNEQFF. The DNA for the CDR3 is TGTGCCAGCAGCGTGGGGGGGGTGTGGAATGAGCAGTTCTTC.